These 29 T cell receptor beta chains came from one sample sequenced in a study of T cell responses to AZD1222 COVID-19 vaccine. The method was immunoSEQ multiplex PCR; TCRdb's version includes in-frame clones alone and lacks a portion of them. The data hold around 200,000 clones, with approximately 93% observed a single time. This sample comprised peripheral blood, obtained on day 0 of AZD1222 vaccination. Receptors originate from an adult in good health.

The V gene is TRBV19, the J gene TRBJ2-5, with 15 bases aligning to TRBD2. The CDR3 is 16 amino acids. Germline loops: CDR1 LNHDA, CDR2 SQIVND (reference sequence). Trimming cost V 4 bases and J 5 bases; bases outside gene matches: 5. This CDR3 is CASSKGLAGGWETQYF. In DNA form, the CDR3 reads TGTGCCAGTAGTAAGGGACTAGCGGGGGGCTGGGAGACCCAGTACTTC.

The rearrangement links TRBV2 to TRBJ2-1, with 8 positions matching TRBD2. Germline CDR1 is SNHLY and CDR2 is FYNNEI. The CDR3 runs 15 residues. The V gene end was trimmed by 2 bases and the J gene end by 6 bases; junction bases not matched to a gene: 6. The CDR3 spells CASSERGSGINEQFF. CDR3 nucleotide sequence: TGTGCCAGCAGTGAAAGAGGTAGCGGGATCAATGAGCAGTTCTTC.

Only a few counts were recorded for this clone. The rearrangement joins TRBV6-5 to TRBJ1-3; a weak D match, TRBD1 (6 bases). V was pared by 7 bases and J by 0 bases, with 13 bases between. CDR1 MNHEY and CDR2 SVGAGI come from the germline V gene. The length of the CDR3 is 15 residues. CDR3 protein: CASMQGSNSGNTIYF. The DNA of the CDR3 is TGTGCCAGCATGCAGGGGTCTAACTCTGGAAACACCATATATTTT.

The chain joins TRBV7-9 to TRBJ2-1, with a tentative D call TRBD2 (6 bases). From germline, CDR1 is SEHNR and CDR2 FQNEAQ (reference sequence). Trimming removed 7 bases at V and 9 bases at J, with 13 bases between. This CDR3 spans 12 amino acids. This CDR3 is CASIRGKGEQFF. CDR3 in DNA: TGTGCCAGCATACGGGGGAAAGGTGAGCAGTTCTTC.

The V gene is TRBV29-1, the J gene TRBJ2-1; D remains ambiguous. The CDR3 runs 13 residues. V was clipped by 1 base and J by 7 bases, with 11 bases between them. Germline CDR1 and CDR2: SQVTM and ANQGSEA. The CDR3 sequence: CSVEGRNYNEQFF. CDR3 nucleotide sequence: TGCAGCGTTGAAGGCCGAAACTATAATGAGCAGTTCTTC.

The chain employs TRBV11-2 and TRBJ2-3, with unresolved D. Trimming removed 7 bases at V and 1 base at J, with 12 bases between. CDR3 size: 14 residues. Germline V gives CDR1 SGHAT, CDR2 FQNNGV. The chain's CDR3 is CASTSYWGTDTQYF. The DNA for the CDR3 is TGTGCCAGCACCTCATACTGGGGCACAGATACGCAGTATTTT.

This clone appeared once. This sequence joins TRBV6-5 and TRBJ1-1, with no clear D. The ends were cut back, 0 bases at V and 0 bases at J, with 11 bases in the middle. The CDR3 is 16 residues long. Per germline, CDR1 MNHEY and CDR2 SVGAGI. CDR3 sequence: CASSYSAHAMNTEAFF. The CDR3 bases are TGTGCCAGCAGTTACTCTGCACACGCAATGAACACTGAAGCTTTCTTT.

As for this clone: The junction does not match germline at one end; this may be a read error. The chain employs TRBV6-5 and TRBJ2-7; perhaps TRBD2 as D (5 bases). In germline, CDR1 is MNHEY, CDR2 SVGAGI. CDR3 length: 15 residues. In DNA, the CDR3 is TGTGCCAGCAGTCCCCGGGAAGGACGCTCCTACGAGCAGTGCTTC. Protein sequence: CASSPREGRSYEQCF.

The chain has TRBV19 and TRBJ1-1; a possible D gene is TRBD1 (5 bases). V lost 7 bases to trimming and J lost 6 bases, with 12 bases between them. In germline, CDR1 is LNHDA, CDR2 SQIVND (reference sequence). The length of the CDR3 is 12 residues. The CDR3 protein is CASIRDDAEAFF. CDR3 coding DNA: TGTGCCAGTATCAGGGACGACGCTGAAGCTTTCTTT.

This sequence joins TRBV30 and TRBJ2-7; unclear D gene. Germline values: CDR1 GTSNPN, CDR2 SVGIG (reference sequence). The V end was cut by 1 base, the J end by 7 bases, with 14 bases between. The CDR3 covers 13 residues. This CDR3 reads CAWSGASLGEQYF. The CDR3 DNA is TGTGCCTGGAGTGGCGCCTCCTTGGGGGAGCAGTACTTC.

The gene calls are TRBV7-2 and TRBJ2-3; D not resolved. The CDR3 is 12 amino acids. The germline V gene has CDR1 SGHTA and CDR2 FQGNSA. V was cut by 2 bases and J by 2 bases, with 2 bases left in between. CDR3 in DNA: TGTGCCAGCAGCTTACTCACAGATACGCAGTATTTT. Its protein is CASSLLTDTQYF. Together with reference TRBV7-2 and TRBJ2-3, the CDR3 gives the full variable domain: GAGVSQSPSNKVTEKGKDVELRCDPISGHTALYWYRQSLGQGLEFLIYFQGNSAPDKSGLPSDRFSAERTGGSVSTLTIQRTQQEDSAVYLCASSLLTDTQYFGPGTRLTVL.

This sequence joins TRBV3-1 (or the pseudogene TRBV3-2) and TRBJ2-7, with 10 bases aligning to TRBD2. The J segment lost 5 bases and the V segment lost 2 bases, leaving 3 bases of the junction unmatched. The CDR3 covers 14 residues. Germline lookup yields CDR1 LGHDT and CDR2 YNNKEL (reference sequence). The chain's CDR3 is CASSQRSGGNEQYF. The CDR3 DNA is TGTGCCAGCAGCCAACGTAGCGGGGGGAACGAGCAGTACTTC.

This chain uses TRBV18 with TRBJ1-3, with D unclear. The V gene's germline CDR1 is KGHSH and CDR2 LQKENI. Trimming pared 8 bases from V and 0 bases from J, leaving 14 bases between. The CDR3 length is 15 residues. CDR3 coding DNA: TGTGCCAGCCTTGGTAGTGCCACCTCTGGAAACACCATATATTTT. Its protein product is CASLGSATSGNTIYF.

This chain joins TRBV5-1 and TRBJ2-1; 8 nucleotides match TRBD1. The length of the CDR3 is 16 residues. V gave up 4 bases and J gave up 5 bases; unmatched junction bases: 11. Germline lookup yields CDR1 SGHRS and CDR2 YFSETQ. The CDR3 loop reads CASSMSGGANDNEQFF. The CDR3 DNA is TGCGCCAGCAGCATGTCAGGGGGCGCCAATGACAATGAGCAGTTCTTC.

The rearrangement uses TRBV5-6 and TRBJ1-2, with TRBD1 as a possible D gene (5 bases). CDR1 and CDR2 from the germline V gene are SGHDT and YYEEEE. Trimming left V 4 bases short and J 0 bases short, with 7 bases between. This CDR3 contains 13 residues. CDR3 sequence reads: CASSQGTNYGYTF. The CDR3 bases are TGTGCCAGCAGCCAGGGTACTAACTATGGCTACACCTTC.

The genes are TRBV28 and TRBJ2-1; D is ambiguous. Deletions cut 2 bases from V and 9 bases from J, with 5 bases between. CDR3 length equals 11 residues. CDR1 is MDHEN and CDR2 is SYDVKM in the germline V gene. CDR3 sequence (DNA): TGTGCCAGCAGTTTAGGGGTTGAGCAGTTCTTC. Its translation: CASSLGVEQFF.

The V gene is TRBV19, the J gene TRBJ1-2; no clear D gene. Trimming took 7 bases from V and 8 from J, leaving 17 bases between them. The length of the CDR3 is 13 residues. Per germline, CDR1 LNHDA and CDR2 SQIVND (reference sequence). In DNA form, the CDR3 reads TGTGCCAGTATCGAGCCGGGTCGGAGAGGCTACACCTTC. Its protein product is CASIEPGRRGYTF. Drawing the rest from reference TRBV19 and TRBJ1-2, the complete variable domain is DGGITQSPKYLFRKEGQNVTLSCEQNLNHDAMYWYRQDPGQGLRLIYYSQIVNDFQKGDIAEGYSVSREKKESFPLTVTSAQKNPTAFYLCASIEPGRRGYTFGSGTRLTVV.

The chain joins TRBV28 to TRBJ2-1; TRBD1 agrees at 7 bases. V was pared by 6 bases and J by 5 bases, with 7 bases of the junction left unmatched. The germline V gene has CDR1 MDHEN and CDR2 SYDVKM. This CDR3 is 14 amino acids long. The CDR3 loop is CASRAGTVNNEQFF. For the CDR3, the DNA is TGTGCCAGCAGGGCCGGGACAGTAAACAATGAGCAGTTCTTC.

The V gene is TRBV19, the J gene TRBJ1-5, with unresolved D. The germline gives CDR1 LNHDA, CDR2 SQIVND (reference sequence). This CDR3 comprises 15 residues. V was trimmed by 3 bases and J by 6 bases, leaving 15 bases between them. CDR3 residues: CASSIRPARGQPQHF. CDR3 DNA: TGTGCCAGTAGTATTCGGCCGGCGCGAGGTCAGCCCCAGCATTTT.

CDR3 protein: CASSLFGAHRTQYF. CDR3 nucleotides: TGTGCCAGCAGTTTATTCGGGGCCCATCGGACCCAGTACTTC. V gene TRBV27 combines with J gene TRBJ2-5; the D gene could be TRBD1 or TRBD2 (5 bases each). Trimming took 1 base from V and 7 from J, leaving 13 bases between them. Germline V CDR1 and CDR2: MNHEY, SMNVEV (reference sequence). This CDR3 has 14 residues.

The sample holds one count of this clone. V gene TRBV27 combines with J gene TRBJ2-2; weak D call: TRBD2 (5 bases). The CDR3 loop spans 15 amino acids. Germline CDR1 and CDR2: MNHEY and SMNVEV (reference sequence). With 2 bases removed from V and 5 bases from J, the gap between germline ends came to 12 bases. The CDR3 nucleotides read TGTGCCAGCAGTTTAGGCGGGCCGGATACCGGGGAGCTGTTTTTT. Amino acid sequence: CASSLGGPDTGELFF.

The rearrangement uses TRBV5-8 and TRBJ1-2; 7 nucleotides line up with TRBD1. This CDR3 is built from 15 residues. CDR1 is SGHTS and CDR2 is YDEGEE in the germline V gene. Losses at the gene ends were 5 bases for V and 4 bases for J; bases not matched to a gene: 11. CDR3 nucleotide sequence: TGTGCCAGCAGTGCGGGACAGCGACGGGTCTATGGCTACACCTTC. It is translated as CASSAGQRRVYGYTF.

The chain has TRBV5-8 and TRBJ1-2; D is ambiguous. The CDR3 covers 13 residues. Germline lookup yields CDR1 SGHTS and CDR2 YDEGEE. V lost 3 bases and J 8 bases, leaving 14 bases between the germline ends. DNA for the CDR3: TGTGCCAGCAGCTCCGACGACATGCCCGGCTACACCTTC. Translated: CASSSDDMPGYTF.

This chain connects TRBV6-5 to TRBJ1-5, with a possible D match to TRBD1 (5 bases). Trimming removed 6 bases at V and 3 bases at J, with 6 bases between. The CDR3 has 12 residues. Germline V gene data show CDR1 as MNHEY and CDR2 as SVGAGI. The CDR3 DNA is TGTGCCAGCAGGGGACCCAATCAGCCCCAGCATTTT. Translating it yields CASRGPNQPQHF.

Only one count was recorded for this clone. The gene calls are TRBV29-1 and TRBJ1-5, with 10 bases aligning to TRBD1. The trim removed 4 bases at V and 5 bases at J, leaving 2 bases unmatched. There are 13 residues in the CDR3. CDR1 is SQVTM and CDR2 is ANQGSEA in the germline V gene. CDR3 DNA sequence: TGCAGCGTTGTAGACAGGGGGCATCAGCCCCAGCATTTT. Translating gives CSVVDRGHQPQHF.

The chain couples TRBV11-2 to TRBJ2-1; weak D call: TRBD1 (6 bases). From germline, CDR1 is SGHAT and CDR2 FQNNGV. This CDR3 has 16 residues. V dropped 5 bases and J dropped 0 bases, with 14 bases sitting between them. CDR3 amino acids: CASSPGQKLSYNEQFF. CDR3 coding DNA: TGTGCCAGCAGCCCCGGACAGAAGCTCTCCTACAATGAGCAGTTCTTC.

V usage is TRBV29-1 and J usage is TRBJ2-1; D not resolved. Germline CDR1 SQVTM, CDR2 ANQGSEA. The CDR3 extends over 13 amino acids. The V gene lost 4 bases and the J gene lost 1 base, with 8 bases spanning the gap. The CDR3 bases are TGCAGCGTTGTCCTAGGGTCCTACAATGAGCAGTTCTTC. Amino acids: CSVVLGSYNEQFF.

The rearrangement uses TRBV19 and TRBJ2-4, with TRBD2 matching 7 bases. The CDR3 consists of 15 residues. Germline-derived CDR1 and CDR2 are LNHDA and SQIVND (reference sequence). V lost 2 bases, J lost 4 bases, and 5 bases stayed unmatched. CDR3 region: CASSILLAAKNIQYF. Written as DNA, the CDR3 is TGTGCCAGTAGTATACTCCTAGCGGCTAAAAACATTCAGTACTTC.

This clone is a singleton in its sample. The genes are TRBV23-1 and TRBJ1-1; D is undetermined. TRBV23-1 is reported as an ORF; its role is uncertain. The CDR3 extends over 11 amino acids. V lost 4 bases, J lost 7 bases, and 7 bases lay in between. This chain's CDR3 is CASSRRSEAFF. The CDR3 bases are TGCGCCAGCAGTCGAAGGAGTGAAGCTTTCTTT.